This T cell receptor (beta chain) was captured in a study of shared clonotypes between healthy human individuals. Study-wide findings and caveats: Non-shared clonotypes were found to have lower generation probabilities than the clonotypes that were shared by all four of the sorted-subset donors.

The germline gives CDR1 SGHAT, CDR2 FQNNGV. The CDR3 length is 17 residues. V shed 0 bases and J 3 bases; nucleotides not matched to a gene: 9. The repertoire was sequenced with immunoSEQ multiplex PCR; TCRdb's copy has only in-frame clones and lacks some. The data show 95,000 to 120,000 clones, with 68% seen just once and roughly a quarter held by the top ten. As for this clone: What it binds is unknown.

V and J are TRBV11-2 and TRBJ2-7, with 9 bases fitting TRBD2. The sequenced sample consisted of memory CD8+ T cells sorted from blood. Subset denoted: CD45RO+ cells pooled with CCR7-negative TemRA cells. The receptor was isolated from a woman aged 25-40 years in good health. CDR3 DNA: TGTGCCAGCAGCTTAGATCTGTCAAGCGGGGGGAACTACGAGCAGTACTTC. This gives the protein CASSLDLSSGGNYEQYF.